Below, one T cell receptor (beta chain) is given with its context. The antigen is undetermined. The data stem from a study of T-cell memory formation after mild COVID-19. Study as a whole: Most TCR clusters belonged to a single donor.

TCR alpha and TCR beta cDNA libraries carrying sample barcodes and UMIs were produced by 5'RACE using constant-segment primers. TCRdb reanalysed the 5' RACE reads using MiXCR and keeps one entry per CDR3 protein. The sample carries 550,000 to 700,000 distinct CDR3 sequences, 17% recorded once. Study-level points and caveats: Specificity for SARS-CoV-2 was not confirmed among the second-wave clones peaking on day 37.

The sample consisted of PBMCs or a T cell subset sorted from them (not recorded which). This TCR derives from an adult woman who had mild COVID-19 (a few samples of this study predate the infection). Cell type and time point are not known.

The CDR3 DNA reads TGTGCCAGCTCACCACCGAAGGGGATGAACGAGCAGTACTTC. Amino acids: CASSPPKGMNEQYF. The chain carries TRBV18 and TRBJ2-7; TRBD1 might be the D (5 bases). CDR1 and CDR2 from the germline V gene are KGHSH and LQKENI. With 0 bases removed from V and 5 bases from J, the gap between germline ends came to 11 bases. This CDR3 comprises 14 residues.